Listed below are T cell receptor beta chains from one sample, sequenced in a study of Ad26.COV2.S vaccination and SARS-CoV-2 variants. TCRdb's copy holds only in-frame clones and misses some; the assay was immunoSEQ multiplex PCR. In the table there are about 350,000 clones, 70% to 90% of which are singletons. This material consisted of peripheral blood, taken in a trial of Ad26.COV2.S vaccine versus placebo. These TCRs come from a person aged 18-65 years who received the Ad26.COV2.S COVID-19 vaccine or a placebo. CDR3s include the opening cysteine and the closing phenylalanine or tryptophan. A D gene is named only where the DNA matches it firmly. Only part of the rows carry a size: once, few, many, or a class if the clone is expanded.

D gene,J gene,V gene,clone size,CDR3 protein,CDR3 DNA
TRBD2,TRBJ2-2,TRBV10-3,.,CAIRRLAGGLGTGELFF,TGTGCCATCAGACGACTAGCGGGAGGGTTGGGCACCGGGGAGCTGTTTTTT
.,TRBJ2-5,TRBV25-1,.,CASSEFSRQETQYF,TGTGCCAGCAGTGAATTCTCGCGGCAAGAGACCCAGTACTTC
TRBD2,TRBJ2-3,TRBV10-2,.,CASNDGGATDTQYF,TGCGCCAGCAATGACGGGGGGGCGACAGATACGCAGTATTTT
.,TRBJ2-7,TRBV10-2,.,CASSPDLVYEQYF,TGCGCCAGCAGTCCGGATTTGGTCTACGAGCAGTACTTC
TRBD2,TRBJ2-2,TRBV20-1,.,CSASRGDTGELFF,TGCAGTGCTAGTCGGGGGGACACCGGGGAGCTGTTTTTT
.,TRBJ1-4,TRBV7-9,.,CASSLYQGALFF,TGTGCCAGCAGCTTATACCAAGGGGCGCTGTTTTTT
TRBD2,TRBJ2-5,TRBV4-1,few,CASSYRLAGERETQYF,TGCGCCAGCAGTTACCGACTAGCGGGGGAGAGGGAGACCCAGTACTTC
.,TRBJ2-7,TRBV11-2,.,CASSLVRVDSHEQYF,TGTGCCAGCAGCTTAGTCCGAGTAGATTCTCACGAGCAGTACTTC
.,TRBJ1-3,TRBV6-8,.,CASSYDLPVGNTIYF,TGTGCCAGCAGTTACGACCTACCGGTCGGAAACACCATATATTTT
.,TRBJ2-7,TRBV28,.,CASSLSGVGGYDEQYF,TGTGCCAGCAGTTTATCGGGAGTAGGGGGGTACGACGAGCAGTACTTC
.,TRBJ1-6,TRBV11-2,.,CASSVITNSPLHF,TGTGCCAGCAGTGTCATCACGAATTCACCCCTCCACTTT
.,TRBJ1-1,TRBV5-6,few,CASSSIGASGYTEAFF,TGTGCCAGCAGCTCCATTGGGGCGTCGGGGTACACTGAAGCTTTCTTT
TRBD1,TRBJ1-1,TRBV5-1,.,CASHRDSLDTEAFF,TGCGCCAGCCACCGGGACAGCTTAGACACTGAAGCTTTCTTT
TRBD1,TRBJ2-1,TRBV6-2/TRBV6-3,.,CASSYWGQTLYNEQFF,TGTGCCAGCAGTTACTGGGGACAGACGCTCTACAATGAGCAGTTCTTC
.,TRBJ2-5,TRBV30,once,CAWSVQRGRETQYF,TGTGCCTGGAGTGTACAACGGGGTCGGGAGACCCAGTACTTC
TRBD2,TRBJ2-3,TRBV5-4,.,CASSFRSGRADTQYF,TGTGCCAGCAGCTTCCGAAGCGGGAGGGCAGATACGCAGTATTTT
.,TRBJ2-1,TRBV6-2/TRBV6-3,.,CASSYFNGPDNEQFF,TGTGCCAGCAGTTATTTCAATGGTCCCGACAATGAGCAGTTCTTC
TRBD1,TRBJ1-5,TRBV15,.,CATSSRDRSSGNQPQHF,TGTGCCACCAGCAGCCGGGACAGGTCTTCGGGCAATCAGCCCCAGCATTTT
.,TRBJ2-5,TRBV2,.,CASRWDQETQYF,TGTGCCAGCAGGTGGGATCAAGAGACCCAGTACTTC
.,TRBJ2-7,TRBV2,.,CASSDRSYEQYF,TGTGCCAGCAGTGACCGTTCCTACGAGCAGTACTTC
.,TRBJ2-7,TRBV20-1,.,CSAPGTYEQYF,TGCAGTGCGCCCGGGACATACGAGCAGTACTTC
TRBD1,TRBJ1-1,TRBV6-5,.,CASSYSQGLTFF,TGTGCCAGCAGTTACTCACAGGGGTTAACTTTCTTT
TRBD1,TRBJ2-7,TRBV5-6,.,CASSWDRFYTEQYF,TGTGCCAGCAGCTGGGACAGGTTTTATACCGAGCAGTACTTC
TRBD2,TRBJ2-7,TRBV3-1/TRBV3-2,few,CASSRTSGGASSSEQYF,TGTGCCAGCAGCCGAACTAGCGGGGGGGCCTCGTCCAGCGAGCAGTACTTC
.,TRBJ2-3,TRBV3-1/TRBV3-2,.,CASTDGRTDTQYF,TGTGCCAGCACGGACGGACGCACAGATACGCAGTATTTT
TRBD2,TRBJ2-7,TRBV10-3,.,CAISESGTNWDYEQYF,TGTGCCATCAGTGAGTCGGGGACTAATTGGGACTACGAGCAGTACTTC
TRBD2,TRBJ2-1,TRBV11-2,.,CASSLTTSGIYNEQFF,TGTGCCAGCAGCTTAACTACTAGCGGGATATACAATGAGCAGTTCTTC
.,TRBJ2-7,TRBV4-1,.,CASSQDGRDEQYF,TGCGCCAGCAGCCAAGATGGCAGGGACGAGCAGTACTTC
TRBD2,TRBJ2-3,TRBV7-9,.,CASRPRPGRSTDTQYF,TGTGCCAGCAGGCCGAGACCCGGGAGGAGCACAGATACGCAGTATTTT
TRBD1,TRBJ2-7,TRBV6-2/TRBV6-3,.,CASSYSRDSSYEQYF,TGTGCCAGCAGTTACTCGAGGGACAGCTCCTACGAGCAGTACTTC
TRBD1,TRBJ2-5,TRBV6-5,once,CASSQGARVGETQYF,TGTGCCAGCAGTCAGGGGGCGCGGGTAGGAGAGACCCAGTACTTC
TRBD1,TRBJ1-1,TRBV19,.,CASSIVGQTHTEAFF,TGTGCCAGTAGTATAGTGGGACAGACTCACACTGAAGCTTTCTTT
.,TRBJ2-7,TRBV6-2/TRBV6-3,.,CASSYPQGVTSYEQYF,TGTGCCAGCAGTTACCCCCAGGGAGTAACCTCCTACGAGCAGTACTTC
TRBD1,TRBJ1-1,TRBV5-6,.,CASSLETGWDTEAFF,TGTGCCAGCAGCTTAGAGACAGGGTGGGACACTGAAGCTTTCTTT
.,TRBJ2-6,TRBV10-3,once,CAISDSLGGANVLTF,TGTGCCATCAGTGACTCCCTTGGGGGGGCCAACGTCCTGACTTTC
TRBD1,TRBJ2-1,TRBV25-1,.,CASSVTGGSYNEQFF,TGTGCCAGCAGCGTTACAGGGGGCTCCTACAATGAGCAGTTCTTC
TRBD2,TRBJ2-5,TRBV5-4,once,CASSLPEAGDYQETQYF,TGTGCCAGCAGCTTGCCCGAGGCGGGGGATTACCAAGAGACCCAGTACTTC
.,TRBJ1-5,TRBV7-2,once,CASSFEEGYSNQPQHF,TGTGCCAGCAGCTTTGAGGAGGGATATAGCAATCAGCCCCAGCATTTT
TRBD2,TRBJ2-3,TRBV29-1,.,CSVYPRLAGVWSDTQYF,TGCAGCGTTTATCCGAGACTAGCGGGAGTATGGTCAGATACGCAGTATTTT
TRBD1,TRBJ2-5,TRBV28,once,CASSSQDRGVQETQYF,TGTGCCAGCAGTTCCCAAGACAGGGGGGTTCAAGAGACCCAGTACTTC
TRBD1,TRBJ2-2,TRBV5-1,.,CASSPTGTGDHTGELFF,TGCGCCAGCAGCCCTACCGGGACAGGGGATCATACCGGGGAGCTGTTTTTT
.,TRBJ2-7,TRBV10-3,.,CAIMRDNSYEQYF,TGTGCCATCATGAGGGACAACTCCTACGAGCAGTACTTC
TRBD1,TRBJ2-7,TRBV10-2,once,CASSEDRDEQYF,TGCGCCAGCAGTGAGGACAGGGACGAGCAGTACTTC
.,TRBJ2-3,TRBV15,.,CATSPGGAGDTQYF,TGTGCCACCAGCCCTGGTGGGGCGGGAGATACGCAGTATTTT
TRBD2,TRBJ2-3,TRBV3-1/TRBV3-2,.,CASSQDISRLAGANTQYF,TGTGCCAGCAGCCAAGATATTTCGCGGCTAGCGGGGGCGAATACGCAGTATTTT
TRBD1,TRBJ1-1,TRBV5-1,once,CASSLTSGGGEAFF,TGCGCCAGCAGCTTAACATCAGGGGGCGGTGAAGCTTTCTTT
TRBD1,TRBJ2-7,TRBV2,.,CASRAYPGGSYEQYF,TGTGCCAGCAGAGCTTACCCAGGGGGTTCCTACGAGCAGTACTTC
.,TRBJ1-4,TRBV29-1,.,CSVEIGGAANEKLFF,TGCAGCGTTGAGATAGGGGGGGCGGCTAATGAAAAACTGTTTTTT
TRBD1,TRBJ1-4,TRBV27,.,CASSLRPDRGREKLFF,TGTGCCAGCAGTTTACGTCCCGACAGGGGGCGTGAAAAACTGTTTTTT
TRBD1,TRBJ2-2,TRBV5-1,.,CASSAGTATGELFF,TGCGCCAGCAGCGCCGGGACAGCCACCGGGGAGCTGTTTTTT
TRBD1,TRBJ1-6,TRBV14,few,CASSQASPGTGVGNSPLHF,TGTGCCAGCAGCCAAGCTAGTCCCGGGACAGGGGTTGGCAATTCACCCCTCCACTTT
TRBD2,TRBJ2-1,TRBV6-5,.,CASSYGDPGGRNEQFF,TGTGCCAGCAGTTACGGGGACCCGGGGGGAAGGAATGAGCAGTTCTTC